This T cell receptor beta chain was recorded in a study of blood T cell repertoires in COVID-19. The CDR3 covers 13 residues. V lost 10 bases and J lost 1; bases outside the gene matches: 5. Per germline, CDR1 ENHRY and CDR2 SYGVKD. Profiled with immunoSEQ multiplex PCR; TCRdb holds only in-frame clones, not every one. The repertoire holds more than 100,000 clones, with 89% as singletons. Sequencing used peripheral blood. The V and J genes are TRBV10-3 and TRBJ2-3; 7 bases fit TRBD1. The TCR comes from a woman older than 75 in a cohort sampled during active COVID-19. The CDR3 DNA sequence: TGTGCCACCGCAGACAGGGGCACAGATACGCAGTATTTT. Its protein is CATADRGTDTQYF.